A single sample gave rise to the 7 T cell receptor beta chains below, sequenced in a study of T-cell memory formation after mild COVID-19. TCRdb re-called the 5' RACE reads through MiXCR, storing one row per CDR3 protein. The sample holds 190,000 or so distinct CDR3 sequences; more than 25% are singletons and the top ten take around 10%. Material for sequencing was PBMCs or a T cell subset sorted from them (not recorded which). Receptors originate from an adult woman who had mild COVID-19 (a few samples of this study predate the infection). Cell type and time point are not known.

This rearrangement joins TRBV5-1 to TRBJ2-5; 7 bases align to TRBD1. The CDR3 is 15 amino acids. The germline gives CDR1 SGHRS, CDR2 YFSETQ. Trimming removed 0 bases from V and 8 bases from J; junction bases left unmatched: 10. The DNA of the CDR3 is TGCGCCAGCAGCTTGGGGTCGGGACAGACTCGCACCCAGTACTTC. Translation: CASSLGSGQTRTQYF.

The rearrangement joins TRBV7-2 to TRBJ1-2; no clear D. Germline V gene data show CDR1 as SGHTA and CDR2 as FQGNSA. The CDR3 has 12 residues. V was shortened by 5 bases and J by 8 bases, with 12 bases between the two germline ends. CDR3 coding DNA: TGTGCCAGCAGCACGGACGTGACGGGCTACACCTTC. Protein: CASSTDVTGYTF.

A few counts support this clonotype. The CDR3, as DNA: TGTGCCAGCAGCTCCCGGGACAGGGGGCGGAATGAGCAGTTCTTC. The encoded protein is CASSSRDRGRNEQFF. The chain uses TRBV7-9 and TRBJ2-1, with TRBD1 matching 12 bases. CDR3 length equals 15 residues. J lost 7 bases, V lost 4 bases, and 5 bases had no gene match. Per germline, CDR1 SEHNR and CDR2 FQNEAQ (reference sequence).

V gene TRBV7-3 combines with J gene TRBJ2-3; unclear D gene. CDR3 length: 12 residues. Trimming took 3 bases from V and 6 from J, leaving 7 bases between them. Germline CDR1 is SGHTA and CDR2 is FQGTGA. The DNA for the CDR3 is TGTGCCAGCAGCTTTCTATCGGATACGCAGTATTTT. Its translation is CASSFLSDTQYF.

The V and J genes are TRBV19 and TRBJ1-1, with D uncertain. The CDR3 covers 13 residues. Trimming took 5 bases from V and 4 from J, leaving 11 bases between them. Looked up from germline, CDR1 is LNHDA and CDR2 is SQIVND (reference sequence). The chain's CDR3 is CASSSQDRTEAFF. DNA for the CDR3: TGTGCCAGTAGTTCTCAGGACCGCACTGAAGCTTTCTTT.

DNA for the CDR3: TGTGCCAGCAGGTCACTCCCGGGACAGGGGGCAGGTGAGCAGTTCTTC. Translated: CASRSLPGQGAGEQFF. This chain joins TRBV12-3 or TRBV12-4 and TRBJ2-1, with 12 bases lining up with TRBD1. The CDR3 loop spans 16 amino acids. V lost 6 bases to trimming and J lost 9 bases; unmatched junction nucleotides: 12.

V gene TRBV6-5 combines with J gene TRBJ2-7, with 12 bases matching TRBD2. The germline V gene has CDR1 MNHEY and CDR2 SVGAGI. V lost 5 bases and J lost 5; bases outside the gene matches: 10. The CDR3 extends over 16 amino acids. The DNA for the CDR3 is TGTGCCAGCAGTCATGGACTAGCGGGACCTGGTGACGAGCAGTACTTC. Translation gives CASSHGLAGPGDEQYF.